Listed here are 14 T cell receptor beta chains from one sample, sequenced in a study of T cells in Graves' hyperthyroidism and ophthalmopathy. RNA transcripts provided the source from which TCR beta CDR3 regions were amplified. Initially, a first-round RT-PCR of the TCR CDR3 employed the HTBI primer set. Each CDR3 protein is one row after TCRdb ran MiXCR on the multiplex PCR reads. The sample records some 360,000 distinct CDR3 sequences, 15% to 20% being singletons. The sample taken for sequencing was blood. The receptor source for this set is a woman aged 40 to 50 with Graves' ophthalmopathy.

This clonotype was seen many times. CDR3 coding DNA: TGTGCCAGCAGTGGGTACACCGTGAACACTGAAGCTTTCTTT. It is translated as CASSGYTVNTEAFF. This chain connects TRBV6-1 to TRBJ1-1, with D unclear. V was pared by 4 bases and J by 0 bases, with 9 bases between. Germline loops: CDR1 MNHNS, CDR2 SASEGT. The CDR3 spans 14 residues.

A few counts support this clonotype. Relative to the germline gene, one junction end is altered; a read error may explain this. The chain couples TRBV5-1 to TRBJ1-1; a weak D match, TRBD1 (6 bases). CDR3 size: 15 residues. Germline V gene lookup returns CDR1 SGHRS and CDR2 YFSETQ. The CDR3 loop is CASSTTQGRNTKAFF. The CDR3 region has the DNA TGCGCCAGCAGCACCACCCAGGGGAGGAACACTAAAGCTTTCTTT.

There are many counts of this clonotype. The J gene is TRBJ2-7, the V gene TRBV19; D is unresolved. Trimming cost V 8 bases and J 2 bases, with 13 bases left between them. CDR3 length: 13 amino acids. From germline, CDR1 is LNHDA and CDR2 SQIVND (reference sequence). The CDR3 here is CASSADLPYEQYF. CDR3 DNA sequence: TGTGCCAGTTCGGCGGATCTCCCCTACGAGCAGTACTTC.

Comments on this clonotype: Being one base from a much bigger clone, this may be a read error. The chain recombines TRBV6-1 with TRBJ1-5; D not resolved. The CDR3 runs 13 residues. CDR1 is MNHNS and CDR2 is SASEGT in the germline V gene. CDR3 nucleotide sequence: TGTGCCAGCAGGATGGACCACAATCAGCTCCAGCATTTT. Protein product: CASRMDHNQLQHF.

This clonotype was seen many times. This chain uses TRBV6-1 with TRBJ2-7, with TRBD2 matching over 7 bases. Germline V gene data show CDR1 as MNHNS and CDR2 as SASEGT. The CDR3 runs to 14 residues. V gave up 0 bases and J gave up 4 bases; unmatched junction bases: 3. CDR3 loop: CASSEAPLAYEQYF. For the CDR3, the DNA is TGTGCCAGCAGTGAAGCGCCACTAGCGTACGAGCAGTACTTC.

This clonotype turned up a few times. The V and J genes are TRBV5-1 and TRBJ2-5; 11 bases map to TRBD2. Trimming cost V 6 bases and J 5 bases; bases outside gene matches: 9. Germline V CDR1 and CDR2: SGHRS, YFSETQ. CDR3 length: 15 residues. The CDR3 nucleotides are TGCGCCAGCATGGCCGGGACTAGCGGTGACGAGACCCAGTACTTC. This encodes CASMAGTSGDETQYF.

This clonotype showed up many times. The genes are TRBV7-9 and TRBJ1-1; 9 bases fit TRBD1. There are 14 residues in the CDR3. Germline V gene lookup returns CDR1 SEHNR and CDR2 FQNEAQ (reference sequence). Trimming at V came to 8 bases and at J to 5 bases, leaving 9 bases not matched to a gene. The CDR3 reads CASLEQGALTEAFF. The CDR3 coding sequence is TGTGCCAGCTTGGAACAGGGGGCGTTGACTGAAGCTTTCTTT.

This clonotype was seen ten or more times. The chain is built from TRBV25-1 and TRBJ1-1; 10 positions match TRBD1. Germline V gene lookup returns CDR1 MGHDK and CDR2 SYGVNS. The length of the CDR3 is 14 residues. Unmatched junction bases numbered 7, after V lost 6 bases and J lost 6 bases. The CDR3 region is CASRTGGAGSEAFF. In DNA, the CDR3 is TGTGCCAGCAGGACAGGGGGCGCGGGGTCTGAAGCTTTCTTT.

At least ten counts were recorded for this clonotype. The chain has TRBV30 and TRBJ1-4; D gene unclear. The length of the CDR3 is 13 residues. The germline V gene has CDR1 GTSNPN and CDR2 SVGIG (reference sequence). V lost 1 base, J lost 8 bases, and 11 bases lay in between. DNA of the CDR3: TGTGCCTGGAGTGCTCTTACCGGAGAAAAACTGTTTTTT. Its translation is CAWSALTGEKLFF.

This clonotype has only a few counts. An end of the junction differs from the germline gene, which may be a read error. The gene calls are TRBV7-3 and TRBJ1-1; D not resolved. Germline CDR1 is SGHTA and CDR2 is FQGTGA. The length of the CDR3 is 13 residues. The CDR3 protein is CANSPGQNTEAFF. CDR3 nucleotide sequence: TGTGCCAACAGCCCGGGTCAGAACACTGAAGCTTTCTTT.

This clonotype has ten or more counts. The chain recombines TRBV24-1 with TRBJ2-2; D not resolved. Germline V lookup: CDR1 KGHDR, CDR2 SFDVKD. There are 13 residues in the CDR3. Trimming took 3 bases from V and 7 from J, leaving 8 bases between them. CDR3 DNA: TGTGCCACCAGTGATCCCCGCTACGGGGAGCTGTTTTTT. Its protein is CATSDPRYGELFF.

This clonotype was detected ten times or more. This rearrangement joins TRBV6-2 or TRBV6-3 to TRBJ2-7; D gene uncertain. The V and J ends lost 2 bases and 1 base respectively, with 15 bases between them. Germline CDR1 is MNHEY and CDR2 is SVGEGT. The length of the CDR3 is 16 residues. The CDR3 DNA reads as TGTGCCAGCAGTTACGTTTTGATCAGGAGTTCCTACGAGCAGTACTTC. Its translation: CASSYVLIRSSYEQYF.

This clonotype has a count of ten or more. The gene calls are TRBV29-1 and TRBJ1-2; TRBD1 matches 7 bases. With 2 bases clipped from V and 6 bases from J, the junction kept 6 bases outside the gene matches. The CDR3 is made up of 13 amino acids. CDR1 SQVTM and CDR2 ANQGSEA come from the germline V gene. The CDR3 DNA is TGCAGCGTTGAAATTACAACAGGGGATGGCTACACCTTC. Encoded protein: CSVEITTGDGYTF.

This clonotype was seen at least ten times. V gene TRBV6-5 combines with J gene TRBJ1-1; no clear D. The V end lost 8 bases, the J end lost 6 bases, and 16 bases lay between the germline ends. This CDR3 region has 13 residues. Germline CDR1 MNHEY, CDR2 SVGAGI. CDR3 amino acids: CASARAAEAEAFF. The CDR3 nucleotides read TGTGCCAGCGCGAGGGCGGCGGAAGCTGAAGCTTTCTTT.